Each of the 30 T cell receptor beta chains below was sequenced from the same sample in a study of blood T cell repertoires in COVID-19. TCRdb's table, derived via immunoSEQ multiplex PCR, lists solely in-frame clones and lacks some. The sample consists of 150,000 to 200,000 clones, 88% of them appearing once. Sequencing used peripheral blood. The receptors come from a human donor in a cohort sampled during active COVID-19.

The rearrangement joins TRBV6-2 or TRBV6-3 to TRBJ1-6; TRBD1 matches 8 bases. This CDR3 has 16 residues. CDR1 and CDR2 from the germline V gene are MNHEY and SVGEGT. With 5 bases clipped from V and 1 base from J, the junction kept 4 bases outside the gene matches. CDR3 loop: CASSRTGWSYNSPLHF. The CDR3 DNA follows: TGTGCCAGCAGTAGGACAGGGTGGTCCTATAATTCACCCCTCCACTTT.

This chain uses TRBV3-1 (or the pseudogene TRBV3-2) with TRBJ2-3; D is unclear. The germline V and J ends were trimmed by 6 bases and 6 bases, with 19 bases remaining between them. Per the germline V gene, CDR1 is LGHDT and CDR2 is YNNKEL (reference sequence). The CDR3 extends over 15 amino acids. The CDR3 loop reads CASRSEDCGRDTQYF. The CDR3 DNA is TGTGCCAGCAGGTCTGAAGATTGTGGCAGGGATACGCAGTATTTT.

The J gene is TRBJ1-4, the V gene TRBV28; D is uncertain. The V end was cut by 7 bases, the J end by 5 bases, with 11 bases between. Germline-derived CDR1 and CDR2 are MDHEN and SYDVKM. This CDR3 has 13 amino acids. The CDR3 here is CASMGGANEKLFF. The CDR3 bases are TGTGCCAGCATGGGAGGCGCCAATGAAAAACTGTTTTTT.

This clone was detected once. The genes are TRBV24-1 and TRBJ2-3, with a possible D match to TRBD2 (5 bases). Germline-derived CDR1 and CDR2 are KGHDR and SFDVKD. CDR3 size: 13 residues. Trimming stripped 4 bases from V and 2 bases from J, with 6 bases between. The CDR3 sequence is CATSEGATDTQYF. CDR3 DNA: TGTGCCACCAGTGAGGGAGCCACAGATACGCAGTATTTT.

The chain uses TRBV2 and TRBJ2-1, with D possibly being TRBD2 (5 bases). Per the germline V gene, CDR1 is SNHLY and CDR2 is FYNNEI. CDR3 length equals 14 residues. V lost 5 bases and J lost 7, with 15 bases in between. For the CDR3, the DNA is TGTGCCAGCAGTTCCGCCCCGGGGTGGAATGAGCAGTTCTTC. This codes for CASSSAPGWNEQFF.

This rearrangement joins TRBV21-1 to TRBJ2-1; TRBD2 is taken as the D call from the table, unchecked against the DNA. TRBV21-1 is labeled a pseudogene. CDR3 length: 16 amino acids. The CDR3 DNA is TGTGCCAGCAGCAAAAAGCCGAGCGGGAGGGGGAATGAGCAGTTCTTC. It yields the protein CASSKKPSGRGNEQFF.

This CDR3 is CASSPGVLGTYEQYF. CDR3 in DNA: TGTGCCAGCAGTCCAGGGGTCCTAGGCACCTACGAGCAGTACTTC. This rearrangement joins TRBV6-5 to TRBJ2-7, with D maybe TRBD1 (6 bases). This CDR3 is built from 15 residues. CDR1 and CDR2 from the germline V gene are MNHEY and SVGAGI. V gave up 5 bases and J gave up 2 bases, with 16 bases separating them.

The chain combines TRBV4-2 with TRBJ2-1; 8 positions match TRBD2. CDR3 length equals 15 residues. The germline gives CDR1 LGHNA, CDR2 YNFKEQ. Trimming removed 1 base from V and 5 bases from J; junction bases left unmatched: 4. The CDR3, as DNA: TGTGCCAGCAGCCAAGCGGGAGGGTCCCACAATGAGCAGTTCTTC. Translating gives CASSQAGGSHNEQFF.

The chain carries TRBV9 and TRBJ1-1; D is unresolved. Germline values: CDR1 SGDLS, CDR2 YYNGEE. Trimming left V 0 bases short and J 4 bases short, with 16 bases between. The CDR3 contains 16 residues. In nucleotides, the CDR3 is TGTGCCAGCAGCGTAGGAGGCGGAAGAGAGGGCACTGAAGCTTTCTTT. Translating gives CASSVGGGREGTEAFF.

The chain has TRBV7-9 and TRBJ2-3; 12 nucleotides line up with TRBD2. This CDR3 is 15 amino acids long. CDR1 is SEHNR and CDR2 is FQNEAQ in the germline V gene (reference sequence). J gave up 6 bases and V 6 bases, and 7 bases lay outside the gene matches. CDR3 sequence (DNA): TGTGCCAGCAGTATAATAACTAGCGGGGGGGATACGCAGTATTTT. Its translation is CASSIITSGGDTQYF.

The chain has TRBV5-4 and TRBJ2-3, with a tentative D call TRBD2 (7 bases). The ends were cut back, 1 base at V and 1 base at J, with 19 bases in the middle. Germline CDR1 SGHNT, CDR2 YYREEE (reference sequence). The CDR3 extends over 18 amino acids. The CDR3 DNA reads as TGTGCCAGCAGCTTGACACCAATGGGGAGGGGGGGCACAGATACGCAGTATTTT. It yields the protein CASSLTPMGRGGTDTQYF.

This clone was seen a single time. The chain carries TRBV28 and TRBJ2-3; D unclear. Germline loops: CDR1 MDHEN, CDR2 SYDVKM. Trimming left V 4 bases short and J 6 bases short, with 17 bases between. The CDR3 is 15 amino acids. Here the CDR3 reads CASSYRPSKRDTQYF. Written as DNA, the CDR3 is TGTGCCAGCAGTTATCGCCCATCTAAGCGTGATACGCAGTATTTT.

The CDR3 reads CASSGDIPLGEAFF. The CDR3 nucleotides are TGTGCCAGCAGCGGCGACATCCCTCTCGGTGAAGCTTTCTTT. This sequence joins TRBV11-2 and TRBJ1-1, with D uncertain. The CDR3 has 14 amino acids. Trimming removed 5 bases from V and 7 bases from J, with 17 bases in between. Germline CDR1 SGHAT, CDR2 FQNNGV. The full variable domain, in which reference TRBV11-2 and TRBJ1-1 provide the parts outside the CDR3, is EAGVAQSPRYKIIEKRQSVAFWCNPISGHATLYWYQQILGQGPKLLIQFQNNGVVDDSQLPKDRFSAERLKGVDSTLKIQPAKLEDSAVYLCASSGDIPLGEAFFGQGTRLTVV.

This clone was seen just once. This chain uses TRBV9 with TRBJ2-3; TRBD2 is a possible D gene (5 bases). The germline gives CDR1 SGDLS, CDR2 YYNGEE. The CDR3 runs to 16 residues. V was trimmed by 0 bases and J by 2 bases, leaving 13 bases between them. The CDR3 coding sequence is TGTGCCAGCAGCGTAGGACTACTCCCATTCACAGATACGCAGTATTTT. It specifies CASSVGLLPFTDTQYF. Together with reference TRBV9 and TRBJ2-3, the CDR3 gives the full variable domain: DSGVTQTPKHLITATGQRVTLRCSPRSGDLSVYWYQQSLDQGLQFLIQYYNGEERAKGNILERFSAQQFPDLHSELNLSSLELGDSALYFCASSVGLLPFTDTQYFGPGTRLTVL.

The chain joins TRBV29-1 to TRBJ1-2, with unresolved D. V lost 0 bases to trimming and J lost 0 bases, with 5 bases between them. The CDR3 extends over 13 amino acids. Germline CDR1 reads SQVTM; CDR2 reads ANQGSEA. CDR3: CSVEEPANYGYTF. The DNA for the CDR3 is TGCAGCGTTGAAGAGCCAGCTAACTATGGCTACACCTTC.

The CDR3 protein is CASGTGDEQYF. CDR3 coding DNA: TGTGCCAGCGGGACAGGGGACGAGCAGTACTTC. This chain joins TRBV3-1 (or the pseudogene TRBV3-2) and TRBJ2-7, with 10 bases fitting TRBD1. The germline gives CDR1 LGHDT, CDR2 YNNKEL (reference sequence). V shed 8 bases, J shed 5 bases, and the junction held 0 bases outside the gene matches. The CDR3 loop spans 11 amino acids.

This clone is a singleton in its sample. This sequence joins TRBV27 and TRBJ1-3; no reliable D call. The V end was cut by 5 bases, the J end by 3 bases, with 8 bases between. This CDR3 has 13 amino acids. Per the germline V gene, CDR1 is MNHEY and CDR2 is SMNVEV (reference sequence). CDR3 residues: CASSHRGGNTIYF. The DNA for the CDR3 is TGTGCCAGCAGTCATCGAGGTGGAAACACCATATATTTT.

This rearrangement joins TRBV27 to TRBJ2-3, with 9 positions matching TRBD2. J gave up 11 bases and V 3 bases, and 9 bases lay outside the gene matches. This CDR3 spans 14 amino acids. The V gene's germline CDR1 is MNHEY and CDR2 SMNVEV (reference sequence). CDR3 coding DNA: TGTGCCAGCAGTTTTTTTTCTAGCGGGGCGGGGCAGTATTTT. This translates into CASSFFSSGAGQYF.

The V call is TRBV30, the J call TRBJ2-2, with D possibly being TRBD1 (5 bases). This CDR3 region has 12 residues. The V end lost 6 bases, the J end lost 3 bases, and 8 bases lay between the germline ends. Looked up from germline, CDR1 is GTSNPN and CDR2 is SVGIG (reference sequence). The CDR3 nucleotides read TGTGCCTGTCGCAGGGACACCGGGGAGCTGTTTTTT. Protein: CACRRDTGELFF.

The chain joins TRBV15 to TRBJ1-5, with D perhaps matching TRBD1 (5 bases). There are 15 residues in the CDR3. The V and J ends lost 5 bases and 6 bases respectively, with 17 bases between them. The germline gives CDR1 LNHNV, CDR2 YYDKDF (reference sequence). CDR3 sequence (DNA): TGTGCCACCAGCGTTGGGCCAGGGATAGGTCAGCCCCAGCATTTT. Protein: CATSVGPGIGQPQHF.

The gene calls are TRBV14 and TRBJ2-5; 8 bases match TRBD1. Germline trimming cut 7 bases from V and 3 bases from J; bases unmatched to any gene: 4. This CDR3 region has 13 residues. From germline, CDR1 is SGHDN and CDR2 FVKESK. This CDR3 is CASNTDREETQYF. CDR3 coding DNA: TGTGCCAGCAACACGGACAGGGAAGAGACCCAGTACTTC.

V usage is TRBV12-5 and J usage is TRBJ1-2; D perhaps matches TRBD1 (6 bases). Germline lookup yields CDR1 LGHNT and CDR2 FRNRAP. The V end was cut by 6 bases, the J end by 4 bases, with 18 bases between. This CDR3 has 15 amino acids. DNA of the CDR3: TGTGCTAGTGGCATGATACAGGGTTTTTTCTATGGCTACACCTTC. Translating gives CASGMIQGFFYGYTF.

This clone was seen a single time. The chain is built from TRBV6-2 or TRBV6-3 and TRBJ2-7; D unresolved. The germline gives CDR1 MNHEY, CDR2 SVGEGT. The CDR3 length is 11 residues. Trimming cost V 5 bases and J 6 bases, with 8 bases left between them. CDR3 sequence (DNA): TGTGCCAGCAGTGACCGGGTCGAGCAGTACTTC. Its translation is CASSDRVEQYF.

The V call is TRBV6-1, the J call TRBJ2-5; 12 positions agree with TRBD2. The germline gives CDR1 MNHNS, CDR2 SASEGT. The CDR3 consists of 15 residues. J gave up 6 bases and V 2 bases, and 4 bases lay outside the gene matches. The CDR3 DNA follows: TGTGCCAGCAGTGAATGGGGACTAGCGGGTCAGACCCAGTACTTC. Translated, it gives CASSEWGLAGQTQYF.

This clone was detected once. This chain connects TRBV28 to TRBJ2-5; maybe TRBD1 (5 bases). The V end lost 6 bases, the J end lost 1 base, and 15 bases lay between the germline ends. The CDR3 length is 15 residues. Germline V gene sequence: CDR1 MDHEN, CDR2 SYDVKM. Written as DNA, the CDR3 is TGTGCCAGCAGACCTCCCGCAGGGCCCCAAGAGACCCAGTACTTC. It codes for CASRPPAGPQETQYF. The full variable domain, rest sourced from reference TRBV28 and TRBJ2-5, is DVKVTQSSRYLVKRTGEKVFLECVQDMDHENMFWYRQDPGLGLRLIYFSYDVKMKEKGDIPEGYSVSREKKERFSLILESASTNQTSMYLCASRPPAGPQETQYFGPGTRLLVL.

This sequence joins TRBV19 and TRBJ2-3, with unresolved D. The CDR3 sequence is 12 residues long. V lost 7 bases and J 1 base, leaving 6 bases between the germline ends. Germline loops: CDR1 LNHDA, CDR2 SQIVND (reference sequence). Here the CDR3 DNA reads TGTGCCAGTAACTACGGCACAGATACGCAGTATTTT. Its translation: CASNYGTDTQYF.

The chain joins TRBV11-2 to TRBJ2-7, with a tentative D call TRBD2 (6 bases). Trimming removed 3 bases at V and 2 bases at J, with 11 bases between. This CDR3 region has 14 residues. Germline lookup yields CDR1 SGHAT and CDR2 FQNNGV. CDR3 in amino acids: CASSLGWGAYEQYF. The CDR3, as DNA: TGTGCCAGCAGCTTGGGTTGGGGGGCCTACGAGCAGTACTTC. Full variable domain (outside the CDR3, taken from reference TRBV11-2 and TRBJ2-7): EAGVAQSPRYKIIEKRQSVAFWCNPISGHATLYWYQQILGQGPKLLIQFQNNGVVDDSQLPKDRFSAERLKGVDSTLKIQPAKLEDSAVYLCASSLGWGAYEQYFGPGTRLTVT.

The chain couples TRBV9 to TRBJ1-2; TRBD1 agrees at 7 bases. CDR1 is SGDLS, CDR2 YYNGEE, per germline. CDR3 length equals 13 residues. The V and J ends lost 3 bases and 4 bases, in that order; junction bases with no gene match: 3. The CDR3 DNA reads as TGTGCCAGCAGCGACAGGACAGGCTATGGCTACACCTTC. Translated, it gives CASSDRTGYGYTF.

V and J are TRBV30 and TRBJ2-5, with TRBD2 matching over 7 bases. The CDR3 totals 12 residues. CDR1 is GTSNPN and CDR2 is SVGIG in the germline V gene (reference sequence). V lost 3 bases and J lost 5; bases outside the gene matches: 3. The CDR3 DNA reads TGTGCCTGGAGCCTCGGGGGGGAGACCCAGTACTTC. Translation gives CAWSLGGETQYF. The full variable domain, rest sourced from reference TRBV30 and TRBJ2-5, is SQTIHQWPATLVQPVGSPLSLECTVEGTSNPNLYWYRQAAGRGLQLLFYSVGIGQISSEVPQNLSASRPQDRQFILSSKKLLLSDSGFYLCAWSLGGETQYFGPGTRLLVL.

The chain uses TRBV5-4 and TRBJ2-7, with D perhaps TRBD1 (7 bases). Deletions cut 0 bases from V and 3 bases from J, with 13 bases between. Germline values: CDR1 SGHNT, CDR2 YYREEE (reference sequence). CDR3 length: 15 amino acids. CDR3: CASSLDGGGFYEQYF. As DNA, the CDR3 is TGTGCCAGCAGCTTGGATGGAGGGGGCTTCTACGAGCAGTACTTC.